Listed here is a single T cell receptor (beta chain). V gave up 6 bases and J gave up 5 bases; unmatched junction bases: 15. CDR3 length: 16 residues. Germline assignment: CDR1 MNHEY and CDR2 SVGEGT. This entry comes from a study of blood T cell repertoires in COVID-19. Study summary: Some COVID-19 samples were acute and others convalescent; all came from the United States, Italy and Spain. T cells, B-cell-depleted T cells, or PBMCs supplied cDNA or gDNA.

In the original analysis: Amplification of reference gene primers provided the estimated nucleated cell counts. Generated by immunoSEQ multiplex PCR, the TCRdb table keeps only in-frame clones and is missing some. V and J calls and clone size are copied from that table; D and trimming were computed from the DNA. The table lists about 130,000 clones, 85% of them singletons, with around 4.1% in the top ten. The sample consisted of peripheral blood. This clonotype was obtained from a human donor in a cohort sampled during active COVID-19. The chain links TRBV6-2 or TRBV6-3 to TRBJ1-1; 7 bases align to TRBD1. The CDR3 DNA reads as TGTGCCAGCAGCCTGACCCTCGGGGCAGGGGGGACTGAAGCTTTCTTT. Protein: CASSLTLGAGGTEAFF.